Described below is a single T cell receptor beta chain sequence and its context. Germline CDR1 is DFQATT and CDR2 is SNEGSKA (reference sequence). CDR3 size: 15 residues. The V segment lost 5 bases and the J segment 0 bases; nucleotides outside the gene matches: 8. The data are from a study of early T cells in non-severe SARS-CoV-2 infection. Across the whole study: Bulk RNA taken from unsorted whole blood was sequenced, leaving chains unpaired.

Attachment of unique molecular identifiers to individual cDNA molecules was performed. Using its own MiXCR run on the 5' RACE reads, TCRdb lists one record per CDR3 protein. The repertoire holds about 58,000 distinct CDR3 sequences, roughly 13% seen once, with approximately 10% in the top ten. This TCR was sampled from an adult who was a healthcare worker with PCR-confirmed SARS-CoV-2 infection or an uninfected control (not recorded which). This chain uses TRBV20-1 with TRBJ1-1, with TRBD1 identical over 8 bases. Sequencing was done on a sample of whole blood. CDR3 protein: CSARTGRRMNTEAFF. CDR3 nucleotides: TGCAGTGCTCGGACAGGGCGAAGGATGAACACTGAAGCTTTCTTT.